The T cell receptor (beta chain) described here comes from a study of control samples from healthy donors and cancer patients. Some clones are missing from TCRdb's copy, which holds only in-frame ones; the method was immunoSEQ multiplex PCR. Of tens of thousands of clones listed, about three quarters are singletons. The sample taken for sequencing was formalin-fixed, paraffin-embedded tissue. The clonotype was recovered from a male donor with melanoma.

The CDR3 nucleotides read TGTGCCAGCAGCTTATTCTCGGGACCAGGTGAGCAGTTCTTC. Translating it yields CASSLFSGPGEQFF. The chain employs TRBV7-3 and TRBJ2-1, with D perhaps given as TRBD1 or TRBD2 (5 bases each). Germline CDR1 is SGHTA and CDR2 is FQGTGA. The CDR3 length is 14 residues. V was shortened by 2 bases and J by 9 bases, with 14 bases between the two germline ends.